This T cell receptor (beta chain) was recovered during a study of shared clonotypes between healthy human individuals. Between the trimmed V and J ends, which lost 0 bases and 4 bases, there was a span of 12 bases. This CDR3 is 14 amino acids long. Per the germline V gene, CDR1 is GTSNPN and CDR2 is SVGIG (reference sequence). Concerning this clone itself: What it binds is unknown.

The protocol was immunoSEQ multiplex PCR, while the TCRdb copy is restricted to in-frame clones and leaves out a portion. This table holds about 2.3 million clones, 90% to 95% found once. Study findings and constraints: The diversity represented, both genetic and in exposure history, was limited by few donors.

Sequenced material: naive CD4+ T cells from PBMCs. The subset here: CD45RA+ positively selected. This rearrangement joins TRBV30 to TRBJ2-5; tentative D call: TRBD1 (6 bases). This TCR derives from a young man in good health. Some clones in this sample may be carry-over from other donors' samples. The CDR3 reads CAWSVFGGRETQYF. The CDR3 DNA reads TGTGCCTGGAGTGTATTTGGGGGCAGAGAGACCCAGTACTTC.